This entry concerns a single T cell receptor (beta chain). The entry originates in a study of blood T cell repertoires in COVID-19. On the study more broadly: Sites in the United States, Italy and Spain provided acute and convalescent COVID-19 samples. PBMCs, B-cell-depleted T cells, or T cells were the source of the cDNA or gDNA that made up the material.

Germline lookup yields CDR1 SGHAT and CDR2 FQNNGV. The J segment lost 6 bases and the V segment lost 5 bases, leaving 12 bases of the junction unmatched. The CDR3 runs 16 residues. How the authors handled the data: Reference gene primer amplification in the assay estimated nucleated cell counts. Assay: immunoSEQ multiplex PCR; the TCRdb copy retains only in-frame clones and omits some. That table gives V, J and clone size, and the DNA gave D and trimming. The sample records about 250,000 clones, roughly four fifths being singletons. The sequencing sample was made of peripheral blood. The chain links TRBV11-2 to TRBJ2-7; 11 bases match TRBD1. This TCR was recovered from an elderly man with acute or convalescent COVID-19. CDR3 coding DNA: TGTGCCAGCAGCCGACTTAAAGGACAGGGGGCGTCCGAGCAGTACTTC. Translating it yields CASSRLKGQGASEQYF.